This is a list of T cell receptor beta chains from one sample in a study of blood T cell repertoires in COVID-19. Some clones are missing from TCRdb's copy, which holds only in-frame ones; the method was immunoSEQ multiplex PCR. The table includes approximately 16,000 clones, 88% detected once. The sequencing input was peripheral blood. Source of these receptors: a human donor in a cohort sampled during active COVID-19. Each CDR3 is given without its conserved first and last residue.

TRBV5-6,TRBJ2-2,ASRRPGQGAGTGELF
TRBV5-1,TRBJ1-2,ASSFDRGSGYT
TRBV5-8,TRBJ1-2,ASSFARGTRDYGYT
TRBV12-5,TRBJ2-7,ASGLGDSYSYEQY
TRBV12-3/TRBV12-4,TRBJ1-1,ASSPLDRKAF
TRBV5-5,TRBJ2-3,ASSFKASNTQY
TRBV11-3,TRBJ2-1,ASSLEGGGAGNEQF
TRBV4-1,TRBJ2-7,ASSQGRGGIYEQY
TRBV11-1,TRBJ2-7,ASSLRGTAYEQY
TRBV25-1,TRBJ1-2,ASSARRDRDGYGYT
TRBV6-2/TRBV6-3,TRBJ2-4,ASSTDREVNIQY
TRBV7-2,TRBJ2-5,ASSSETGQETQY
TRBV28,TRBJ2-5,ASTSGVPQETQY
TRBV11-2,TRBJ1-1,ASSLWQGDTEAF
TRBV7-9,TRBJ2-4,ASSLYSGLAKNIQY
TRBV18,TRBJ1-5,ASSPSGRAQPQH
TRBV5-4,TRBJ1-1,ASSGGPLNTEAF
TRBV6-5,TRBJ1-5,ASRGGQNSNQPQH
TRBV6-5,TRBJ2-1,ASSITSKSSGEQF
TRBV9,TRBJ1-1,ASSVGQGAINTEAF
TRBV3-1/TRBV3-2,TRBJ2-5,ASGTTSGGETQY
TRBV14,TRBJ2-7,ASSLHQGYGGEQY
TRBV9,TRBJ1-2,ASSLDPTAGANGYT
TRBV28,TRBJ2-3,ASSPLLPKRRDSTDTQY
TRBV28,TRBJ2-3,ASRDSGVSTDTQY
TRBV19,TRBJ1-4,ASSKGAGRAEELF
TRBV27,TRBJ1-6,ASGTGNSPLH
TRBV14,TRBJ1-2,ASSQDQGFEGYT
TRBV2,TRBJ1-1,ASSGETGGTEAF
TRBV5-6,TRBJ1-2,ASSPGQDYGYT
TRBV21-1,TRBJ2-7,ASSKYRGALEQY
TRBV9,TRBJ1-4,ASSPSQGGHGKLF
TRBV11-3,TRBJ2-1,ASSSGLAGRNEQF
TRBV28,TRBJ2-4,ASSLAGGPDIQY
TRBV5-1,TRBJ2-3,ASSLGQGLDTQY
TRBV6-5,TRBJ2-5,ASSLQGVRQETQY
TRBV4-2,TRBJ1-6,ASSQDRDRPNSPLH
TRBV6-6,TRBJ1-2,ASSPTNYGYT
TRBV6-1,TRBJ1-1,ASSEGAGALNTEAF
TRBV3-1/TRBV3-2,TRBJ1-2,ASSQDLSGGYGYT
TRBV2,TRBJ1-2,ASRAREGYGYT
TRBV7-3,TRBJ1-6,ASSLSTGRNSPLH
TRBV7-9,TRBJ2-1,ASSQWRGGNNEQF
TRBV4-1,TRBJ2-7,ASSQADRGIEEQY
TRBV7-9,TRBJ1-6,ASSLFRGQGVFGSPLH
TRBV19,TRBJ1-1,ATGQGAVTEAF
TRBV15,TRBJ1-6,ATSRDTISPLH
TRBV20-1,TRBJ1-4,SGEGNEKLF
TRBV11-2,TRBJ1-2,ASSLDSEDRAYYGYT
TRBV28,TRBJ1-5,ASSLHRGPQAQH
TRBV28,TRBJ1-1,ASTLDRKAF
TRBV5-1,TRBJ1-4,ASTDSATNEKLF
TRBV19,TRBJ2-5,ASSPTSGGFQETQY